Sequencing of this TCR beta chain was carried out in a study of CD8+ T cells in alopecia areata. Study overall: Treatment of the treated patients consisted of oral tofacitinib, 5 to 10 mg twice daily. Regarding the study as a whole: Expanded CD8+ clones among the top 100, as well as scalp clonality, were significantly decreased by tofacitinib. In blood and scalp, many expanded lesional clones persisted during tofacitinib.

Sequencing used cDNA as its template, made by extracting RNA and reverse transcribing it. Method: immunoSEQ multiplex PCR; TCRdb's copy keeps in-frame clones and lacks some. The sample lists over 100,000 clones; around 53% were seen once. Described treatment: oral pan-JAK inhibitor, 5-10 mg twice daily. A note on this clone: No antigen is known for it.

Germline CDR1 and CDR2: MNHNY and SVGAGI (reference sequence). This CDR3 has 13 residues. The J segment lost 3 bases and the V segment lost 6 bases, leaving 4 bases of the junction unmatched. The sequences come from CD8+ T cells sorted from blood, collected at week 24, from a patient treated with tofacitinib. The source of this sequence is a human donor with alopecia areata. The V gene is TRBV6-6, the J gene TRBJ2-7; 8 bases line up with TRBD1. The CDR3 DNA is TGTGCCAGCAGAGGGACAGGAGACTACGAGCAGTACTTC. This encodes CASRGTGDYEQYF.